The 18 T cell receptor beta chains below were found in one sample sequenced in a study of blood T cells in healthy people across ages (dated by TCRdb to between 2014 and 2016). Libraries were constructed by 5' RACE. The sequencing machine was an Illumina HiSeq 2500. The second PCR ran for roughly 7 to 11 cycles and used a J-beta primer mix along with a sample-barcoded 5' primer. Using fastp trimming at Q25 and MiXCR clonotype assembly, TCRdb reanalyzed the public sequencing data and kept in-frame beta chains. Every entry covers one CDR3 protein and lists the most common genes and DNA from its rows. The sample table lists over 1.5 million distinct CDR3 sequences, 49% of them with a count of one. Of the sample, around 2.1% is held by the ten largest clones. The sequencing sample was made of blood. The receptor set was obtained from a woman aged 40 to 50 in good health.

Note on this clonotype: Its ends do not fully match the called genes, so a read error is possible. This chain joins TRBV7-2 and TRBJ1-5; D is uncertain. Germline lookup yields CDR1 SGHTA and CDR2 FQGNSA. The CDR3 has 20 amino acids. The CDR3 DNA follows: TGCGCCAGCAGCTTAGCGAAGACGGGAGGGTGGATAGGAAGCAATCAGCCCCAGCATTTT. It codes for CASSLAKTGGWIGSNQPQHF.

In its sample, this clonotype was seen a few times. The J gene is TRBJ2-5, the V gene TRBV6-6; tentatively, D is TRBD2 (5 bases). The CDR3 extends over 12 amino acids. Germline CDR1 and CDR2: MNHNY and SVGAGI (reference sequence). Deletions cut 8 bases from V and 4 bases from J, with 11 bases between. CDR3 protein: CASRQRRETQYF. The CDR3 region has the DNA TGTGCCAGCCGGCAGCGGAGAGAGACCCAGTACTTC.

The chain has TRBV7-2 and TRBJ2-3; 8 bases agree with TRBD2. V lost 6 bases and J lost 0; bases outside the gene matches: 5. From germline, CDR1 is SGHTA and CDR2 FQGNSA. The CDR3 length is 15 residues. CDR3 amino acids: CASRSRGGSTDTQYF. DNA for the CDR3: TGTGCCAGCAGGAGTCGGGGGGGTAGCACAGATACGCAGTATTTT.

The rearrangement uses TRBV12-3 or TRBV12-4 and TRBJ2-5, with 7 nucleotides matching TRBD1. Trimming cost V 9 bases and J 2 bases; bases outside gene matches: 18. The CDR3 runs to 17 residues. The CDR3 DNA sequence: TGTGCCAGTTCTACTGGCTCATCCGTGACAGGGCAAGAGACCCAGTACTTC. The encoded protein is CASSTGSSVTGQETQYF.

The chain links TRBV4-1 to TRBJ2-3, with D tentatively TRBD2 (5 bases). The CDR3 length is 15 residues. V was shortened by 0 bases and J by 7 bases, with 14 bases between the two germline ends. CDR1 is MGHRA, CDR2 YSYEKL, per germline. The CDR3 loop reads CASSQDPLTRNTQYF. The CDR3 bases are TGCGCCAGCAGCCAAGACCCCCTAACTAGGAATACGCAGTATTTT.

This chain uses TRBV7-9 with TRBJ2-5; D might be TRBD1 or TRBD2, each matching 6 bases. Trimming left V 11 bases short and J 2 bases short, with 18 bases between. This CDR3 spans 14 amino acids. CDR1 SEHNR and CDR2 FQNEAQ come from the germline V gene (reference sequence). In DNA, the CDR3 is TGTGCCTTGGCACACCGAGGGGGGCAAGAGACCCAGTACTTC. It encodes CALAHRGGQETQYF.

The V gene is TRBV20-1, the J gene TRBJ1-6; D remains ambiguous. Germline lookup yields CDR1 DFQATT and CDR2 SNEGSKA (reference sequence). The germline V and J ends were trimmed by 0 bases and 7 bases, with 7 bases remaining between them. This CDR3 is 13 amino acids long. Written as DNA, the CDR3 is TGCAGTGCTAGAGATATGCGGAATTCACCCCTCCACTTT. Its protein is CSARDMRNSPLHF.

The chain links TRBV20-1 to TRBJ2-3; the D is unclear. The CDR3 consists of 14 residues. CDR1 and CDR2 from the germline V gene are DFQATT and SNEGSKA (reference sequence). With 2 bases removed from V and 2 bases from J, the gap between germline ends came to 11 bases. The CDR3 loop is CSARMLGNTDTQYF. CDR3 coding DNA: TGCAGTGCTAGAATGCTCGGTAACACAGATACGCAGTATTTT.

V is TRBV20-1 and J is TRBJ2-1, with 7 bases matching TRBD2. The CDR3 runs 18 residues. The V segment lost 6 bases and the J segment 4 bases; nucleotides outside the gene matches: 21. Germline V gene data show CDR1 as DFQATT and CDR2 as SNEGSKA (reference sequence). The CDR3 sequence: CSALPGRGPLARYNEQFF. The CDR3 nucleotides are TGCAGTGCCCTGCCGGGACGGGGCCCACTAGCGCGGTACAATGAGCAGTTCTTC.

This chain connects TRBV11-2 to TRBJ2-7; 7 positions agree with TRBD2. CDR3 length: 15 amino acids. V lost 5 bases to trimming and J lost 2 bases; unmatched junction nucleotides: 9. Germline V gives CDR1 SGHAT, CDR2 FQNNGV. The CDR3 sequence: CASSRGEGPTYEQYF. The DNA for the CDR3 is TGTGCCAGCAGCCGTGGGGAGGGACCCACCTACGAGCAGTACTTC.

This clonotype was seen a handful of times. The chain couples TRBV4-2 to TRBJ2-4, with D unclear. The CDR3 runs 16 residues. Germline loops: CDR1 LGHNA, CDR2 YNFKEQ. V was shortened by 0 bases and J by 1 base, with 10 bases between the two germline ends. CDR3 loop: CASSQEGNVAKNIQYF. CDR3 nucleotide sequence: TGTGCCAGCAGCCAAGAGGGTAATGTGGCCAAAAACATTCAGTACTTC.

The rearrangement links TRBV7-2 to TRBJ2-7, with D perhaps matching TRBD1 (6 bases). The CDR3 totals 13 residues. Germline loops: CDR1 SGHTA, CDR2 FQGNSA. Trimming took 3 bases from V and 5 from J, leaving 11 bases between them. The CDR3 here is CASSLNRVNEQYF. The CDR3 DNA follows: TGTGCCAGCAGCTTGAACAGGGTAAACGAGCAGTACTTC.

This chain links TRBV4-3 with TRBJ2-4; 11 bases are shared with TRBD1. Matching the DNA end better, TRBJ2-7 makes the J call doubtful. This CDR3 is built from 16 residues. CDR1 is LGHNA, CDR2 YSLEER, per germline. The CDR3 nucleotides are TGCGCCAGCAGCCAAGATGGGGGACAGGGGGCCTACGAGCAGTACTTC. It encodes CASSQDGGQGAYEQYF.

CDR3 amino acids: CASSQDKDSLMSRYNEQFF. CDR3 coding DNA: TGCGCCAGCAGCCAAGATAAAGACAGCCTCATGTCCCGCTACAATGAGCAGTTCTTC. The chain joins TRBV4-3 to TRBJ2-1; TRBD1 is a possible D gene (5 bases). Trimming cost V 0 bases and J 3 bases, with 21 bases left between them. Germline CDR1 and CDR2: LGHNA and YSLEER. This CDR3 is built from 19 residues.

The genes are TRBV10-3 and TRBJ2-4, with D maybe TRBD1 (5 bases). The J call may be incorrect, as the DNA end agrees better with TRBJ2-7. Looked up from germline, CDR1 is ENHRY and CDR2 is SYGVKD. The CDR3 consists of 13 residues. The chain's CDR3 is CAISESQGSEQYF. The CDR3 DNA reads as TGTGCCATCAGTGAGTCTCAGGGAAGCGAGCAGTACTTC.

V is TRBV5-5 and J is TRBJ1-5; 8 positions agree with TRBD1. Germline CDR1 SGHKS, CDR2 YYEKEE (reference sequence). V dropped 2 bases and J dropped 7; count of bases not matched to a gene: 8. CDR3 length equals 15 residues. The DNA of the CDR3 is TGTGCCAGCAGCTTAGGGACAGGAGATAAACAGCCCCAGCATTTT. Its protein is CASSLGTGDKQPQHF.

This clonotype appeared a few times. The CDR3 DNA is TGTGCCAGCTCATATCTGGGAGGCGGAGAGACCCAGTACTTC. It encodes CASSYLGGGETQYF. The chain recombines TRBV6-5 with TRBJ2-5; a weak D match, TRBD2 (6 bases). Germline CDR1 is MNHEY and CDR2 is SVGAGI. The CDR3 spans 14 residues. Trimming stripped 8 bases from V and 4 bases from J, with 17 bases between.

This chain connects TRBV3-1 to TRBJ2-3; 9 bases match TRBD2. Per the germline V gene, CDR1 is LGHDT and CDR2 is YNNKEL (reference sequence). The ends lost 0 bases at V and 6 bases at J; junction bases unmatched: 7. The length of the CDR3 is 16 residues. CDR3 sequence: CASSQDGTSPRDTQYF. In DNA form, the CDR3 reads TGTGCCAGCAGCCAAGACGGGACTAGCCCGCGGGATACGCAGTATTTT.